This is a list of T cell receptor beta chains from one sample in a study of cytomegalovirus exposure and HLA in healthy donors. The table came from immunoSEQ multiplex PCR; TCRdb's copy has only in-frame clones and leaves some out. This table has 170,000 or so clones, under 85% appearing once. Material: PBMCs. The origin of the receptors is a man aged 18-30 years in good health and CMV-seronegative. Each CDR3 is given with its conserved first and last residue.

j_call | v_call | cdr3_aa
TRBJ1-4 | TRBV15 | CATSRAGLGDEKLFF
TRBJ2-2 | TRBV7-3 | CASSPTGGKSGELFF
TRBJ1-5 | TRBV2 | CASSERGGVNQPQHF
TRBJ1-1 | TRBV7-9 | CSSSSGQITEAFF
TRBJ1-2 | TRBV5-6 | CASSLGASARGLGGYTF
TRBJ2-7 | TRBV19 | CASSVARGQGFYEQYF
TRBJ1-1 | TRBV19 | CASSMGNTEAFF
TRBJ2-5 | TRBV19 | CASSAGQGQQETQYF
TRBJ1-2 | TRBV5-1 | CERAGEGSYGYTF
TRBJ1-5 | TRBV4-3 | CASSPSHSKPQHF
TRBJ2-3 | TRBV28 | CASSLAASGTTDTQYF
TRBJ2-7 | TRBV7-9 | CASSLGTGKAYEQYF
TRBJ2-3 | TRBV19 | CASSISSGSRLGTDTQYF
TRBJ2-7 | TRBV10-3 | CASGTRIYEQYF
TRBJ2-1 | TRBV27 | CASSFDRENEQFF
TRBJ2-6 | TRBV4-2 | CASSQSQGSPNSGANVLTF
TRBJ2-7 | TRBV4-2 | CASSQDGWDSYEQYF
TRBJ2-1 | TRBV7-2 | CASSYTSGRSNEQFF
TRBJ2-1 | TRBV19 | CASSMSGGSYNEQFF
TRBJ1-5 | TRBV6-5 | CASSSQPRHSNQPQHF
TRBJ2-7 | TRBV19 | CASSRTASRGTYEQYF
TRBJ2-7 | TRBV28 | CASSATPREQYF
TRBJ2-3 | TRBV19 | CASIGATQDTQYF
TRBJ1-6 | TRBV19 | CASSPPGQGHSPLHF
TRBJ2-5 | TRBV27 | CASSILADQETQYF
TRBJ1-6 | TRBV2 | CASSDSTGFDSPLHF
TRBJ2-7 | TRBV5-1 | CASSLGTGGFLVEQYF
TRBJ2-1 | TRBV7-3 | CASSYRTGSSYNEQFF
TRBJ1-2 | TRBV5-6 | CASSLWGGGYTF
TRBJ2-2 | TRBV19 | CASSLAGGANTGELFF
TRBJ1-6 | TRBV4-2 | CASSLGQAYNSPLHF
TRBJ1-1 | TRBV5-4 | CASRLAGAATTEAFF
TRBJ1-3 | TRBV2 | CASSAGTGVTIYF
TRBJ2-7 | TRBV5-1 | CASTPGQGAYEQYF
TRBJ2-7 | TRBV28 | CASSLTGQGYEQYF
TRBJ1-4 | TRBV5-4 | CASSLVGRGNEKLFF
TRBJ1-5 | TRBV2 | CASKGANQPQHF
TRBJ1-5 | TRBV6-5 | CASRGQGNQPQHF
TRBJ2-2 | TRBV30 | CAWSVETVNTGELFF
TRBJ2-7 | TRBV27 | CASSLDGGRSYEQYF
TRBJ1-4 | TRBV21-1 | CASSTSTDVHEKLFF
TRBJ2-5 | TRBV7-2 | CASSLVQGWVETQYF
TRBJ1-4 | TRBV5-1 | CASRTTGKDNEKLFF
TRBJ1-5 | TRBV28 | CASRYTGRGYQPQHF
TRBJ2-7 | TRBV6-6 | CASSFLYEQYF
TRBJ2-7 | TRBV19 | CASSISPGASYEQYF
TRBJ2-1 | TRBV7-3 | CASSRSGGASNEQFF
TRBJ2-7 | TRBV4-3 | CASSQGLASSEQYF
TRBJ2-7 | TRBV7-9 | CSSSGEGGTYEQYF
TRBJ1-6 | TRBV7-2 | CASSLEQGAQSPLHF
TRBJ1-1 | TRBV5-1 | CASSHLSGVPEAFF
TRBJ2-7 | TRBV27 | CASSQWLSPYEQYF
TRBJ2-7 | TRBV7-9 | CASSLDRNSYEQYF
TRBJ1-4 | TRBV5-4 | CASSLMMDRHTNEKLFF
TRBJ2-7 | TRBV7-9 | CSSSLGNGVPHEQYF
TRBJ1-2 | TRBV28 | CASEGDGYTF
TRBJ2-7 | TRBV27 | CASSLKFAGPSSYEQYF
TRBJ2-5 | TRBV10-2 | CASSPAPGKQETQYF
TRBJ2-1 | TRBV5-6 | CASSLRGGYNEQFF
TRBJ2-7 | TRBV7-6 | CASSLGLAGPYEQYF